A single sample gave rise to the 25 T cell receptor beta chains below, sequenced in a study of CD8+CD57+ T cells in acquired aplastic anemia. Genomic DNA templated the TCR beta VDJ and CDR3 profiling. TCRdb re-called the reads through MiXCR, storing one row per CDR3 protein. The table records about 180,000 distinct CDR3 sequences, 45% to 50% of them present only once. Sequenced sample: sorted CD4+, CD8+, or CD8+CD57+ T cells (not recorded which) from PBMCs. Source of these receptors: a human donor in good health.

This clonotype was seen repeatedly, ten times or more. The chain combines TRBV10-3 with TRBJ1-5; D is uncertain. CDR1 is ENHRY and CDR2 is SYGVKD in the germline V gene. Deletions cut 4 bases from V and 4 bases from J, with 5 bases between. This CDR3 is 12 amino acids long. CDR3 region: CAISGSNQPQHF. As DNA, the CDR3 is TGTGCCATCAGTGGAAGTAATCAGCCCCAGCATTTT.

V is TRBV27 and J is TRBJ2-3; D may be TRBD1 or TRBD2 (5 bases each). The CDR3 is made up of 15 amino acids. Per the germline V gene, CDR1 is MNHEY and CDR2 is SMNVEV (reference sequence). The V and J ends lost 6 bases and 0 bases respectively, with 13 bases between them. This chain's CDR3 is CASSNRDPSTDTQYF. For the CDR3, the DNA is TGTGCCAGCAGCAACCGGGACCCTAGCACAGATACGCAGTATTTT.

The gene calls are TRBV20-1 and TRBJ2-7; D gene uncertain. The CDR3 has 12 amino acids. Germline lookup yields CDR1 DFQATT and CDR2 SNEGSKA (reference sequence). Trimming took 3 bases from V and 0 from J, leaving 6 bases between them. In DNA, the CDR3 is TGCAGTGCTAGTTCCAGCTCCTACGAGCAGTACTTC. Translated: CSASSSSYEQYF.

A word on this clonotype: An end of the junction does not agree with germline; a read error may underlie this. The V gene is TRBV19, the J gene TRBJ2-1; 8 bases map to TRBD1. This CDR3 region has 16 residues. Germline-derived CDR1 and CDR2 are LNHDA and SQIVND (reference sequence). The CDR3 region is CAGSNPETGDYNEQFF. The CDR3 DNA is TGTGCCGGTAGTAACCCCGAGACAGGGGACTACAATGAGCAGTTCTTC.

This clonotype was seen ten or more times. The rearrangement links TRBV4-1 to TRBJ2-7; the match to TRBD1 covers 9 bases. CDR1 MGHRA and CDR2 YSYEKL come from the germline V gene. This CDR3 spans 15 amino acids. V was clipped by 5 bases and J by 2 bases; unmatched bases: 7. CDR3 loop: CASSDPGTGTYEQYF. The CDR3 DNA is TGCGCCAGCAGCGATCCCGGGACAGGGACCTACGAGCAGTACTTC.

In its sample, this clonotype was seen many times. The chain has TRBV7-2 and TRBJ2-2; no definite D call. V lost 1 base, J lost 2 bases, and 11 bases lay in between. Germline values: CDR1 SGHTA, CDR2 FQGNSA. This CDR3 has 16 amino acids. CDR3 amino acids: CASSLGPAGNTGELFF. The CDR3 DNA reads TGTGCCAGCAGCTTAGGTCCGGCAGGAAACACCGGGGAGCTGTTTTTT. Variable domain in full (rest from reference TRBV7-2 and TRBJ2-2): GAGVSQSPSNKVTEKGKDVELRCDPISGHTALYWYRQSLGQGLEFLIYFQGNSAPDKSGLPSDRFSAERTGGSVSTLTIQRTQQEDSAVYLCASSLGPAGNTGELFFGEGSRLTVL.

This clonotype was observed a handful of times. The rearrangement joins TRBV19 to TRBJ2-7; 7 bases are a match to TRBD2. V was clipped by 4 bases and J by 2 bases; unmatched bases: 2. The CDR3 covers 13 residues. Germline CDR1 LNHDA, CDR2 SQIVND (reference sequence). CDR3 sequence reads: CASSRSGAYEQYF. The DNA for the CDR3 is TGTGCCAGTAGTAGGAGCGGGGCCTACGAGCAGTACTTC.

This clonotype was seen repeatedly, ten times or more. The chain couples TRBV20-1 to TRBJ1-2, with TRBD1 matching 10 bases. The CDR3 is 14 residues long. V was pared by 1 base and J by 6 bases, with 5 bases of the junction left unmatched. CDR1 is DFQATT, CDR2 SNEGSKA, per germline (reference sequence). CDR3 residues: CSARVGQGFDGYTF. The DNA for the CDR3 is TGCAGTGCTAGAGTGGGACAGGGGTTTGATGGCTACACCTTC.

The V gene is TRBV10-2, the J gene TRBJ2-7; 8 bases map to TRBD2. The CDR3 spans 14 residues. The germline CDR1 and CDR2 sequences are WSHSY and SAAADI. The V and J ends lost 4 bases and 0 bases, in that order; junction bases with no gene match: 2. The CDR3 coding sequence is TGCGCCAGCAGTGGTGGGACTAGCTCCTACGAGCAGTACTTC. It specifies CASSGGTSSYEQYF.

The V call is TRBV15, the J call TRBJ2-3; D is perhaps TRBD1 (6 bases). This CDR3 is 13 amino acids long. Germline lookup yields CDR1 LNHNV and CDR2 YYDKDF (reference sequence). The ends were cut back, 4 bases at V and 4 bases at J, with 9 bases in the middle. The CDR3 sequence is CATSNGGADTQYF. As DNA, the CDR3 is TGTGCCACCAGCAATGGGGGCGCAGATACGCAGTATTTT.

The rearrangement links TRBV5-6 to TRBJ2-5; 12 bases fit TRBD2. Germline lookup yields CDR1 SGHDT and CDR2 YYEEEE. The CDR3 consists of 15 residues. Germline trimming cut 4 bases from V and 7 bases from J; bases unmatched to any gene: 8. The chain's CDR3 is CASSPTSGGAGTQYF. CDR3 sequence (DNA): TGTGCCAGCAGCCCGACTAGCGGGGGTGCGGGGACCCAGTACTTC.

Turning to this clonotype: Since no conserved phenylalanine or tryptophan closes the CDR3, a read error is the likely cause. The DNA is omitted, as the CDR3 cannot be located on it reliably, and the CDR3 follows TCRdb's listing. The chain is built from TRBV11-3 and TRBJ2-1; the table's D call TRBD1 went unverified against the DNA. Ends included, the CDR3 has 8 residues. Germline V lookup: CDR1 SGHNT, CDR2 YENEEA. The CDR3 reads CASSSSPP.

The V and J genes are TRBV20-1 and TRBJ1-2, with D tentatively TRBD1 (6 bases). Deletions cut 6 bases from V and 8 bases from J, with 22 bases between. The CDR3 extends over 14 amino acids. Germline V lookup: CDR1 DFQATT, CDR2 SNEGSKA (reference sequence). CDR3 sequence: CSAPSLGGLGGYTF. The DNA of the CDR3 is TGCAGTGCCCCCAGTCTCGGGGGCTTGGGAGGCTACACCTTC.

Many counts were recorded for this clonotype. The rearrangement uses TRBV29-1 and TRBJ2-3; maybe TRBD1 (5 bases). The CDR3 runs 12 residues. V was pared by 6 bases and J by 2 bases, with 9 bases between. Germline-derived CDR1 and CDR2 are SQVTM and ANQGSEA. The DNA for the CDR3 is TGCAGCGTGGTCAGGGACACAGATACGCAGTATTTT. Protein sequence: CSVVRDTDTQYF.

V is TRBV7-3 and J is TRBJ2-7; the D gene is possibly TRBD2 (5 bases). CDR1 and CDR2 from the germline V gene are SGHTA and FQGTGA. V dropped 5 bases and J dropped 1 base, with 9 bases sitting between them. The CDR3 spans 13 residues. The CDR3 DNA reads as TGTGCCAGCAGCCCTAGGAGGTCCTACGAGCAGTACTTC. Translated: CASSPRRSYEQYF.

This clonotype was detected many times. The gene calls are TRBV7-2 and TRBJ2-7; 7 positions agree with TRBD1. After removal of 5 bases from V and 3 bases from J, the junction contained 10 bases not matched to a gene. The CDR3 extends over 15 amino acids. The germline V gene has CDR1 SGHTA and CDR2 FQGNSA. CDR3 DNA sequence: TGTGCCAGCAGCCCGACGGACAGGCTAGGCTACGAGCAGTACTTC. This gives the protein CASSPTDRLGYEQYF.

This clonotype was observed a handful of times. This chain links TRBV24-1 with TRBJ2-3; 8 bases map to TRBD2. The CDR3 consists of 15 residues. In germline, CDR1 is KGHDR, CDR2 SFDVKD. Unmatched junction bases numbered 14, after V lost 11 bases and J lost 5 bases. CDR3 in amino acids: CASSQPGRDGDTQYF. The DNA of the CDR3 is TGTGCCAGCTCCCAACCCGGGAGGGACGGAGATACGCAGTATTTT.

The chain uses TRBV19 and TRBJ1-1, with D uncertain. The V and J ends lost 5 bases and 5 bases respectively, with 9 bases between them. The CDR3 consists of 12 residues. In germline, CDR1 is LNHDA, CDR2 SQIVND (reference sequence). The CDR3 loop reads CASSHRGTEAFF. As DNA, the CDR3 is TGTGCCAGTAGTCACCGTGGGACTGAAGCTTTCTTT.

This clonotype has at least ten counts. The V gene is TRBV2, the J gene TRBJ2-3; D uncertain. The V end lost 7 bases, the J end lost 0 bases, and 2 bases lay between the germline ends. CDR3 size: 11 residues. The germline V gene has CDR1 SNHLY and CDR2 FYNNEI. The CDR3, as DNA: TGTGCCAGCACCAGCACAGATACGCAGTATTTT. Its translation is CASTSTDTQYF.

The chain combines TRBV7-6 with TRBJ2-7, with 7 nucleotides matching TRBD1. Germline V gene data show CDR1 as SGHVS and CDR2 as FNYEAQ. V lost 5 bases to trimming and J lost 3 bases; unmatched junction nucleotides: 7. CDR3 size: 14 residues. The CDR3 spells CASSAGRGNYEQYF. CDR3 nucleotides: TGTGCCAGCAGCGCGGGCAGGGGGAACTACGAGCAGTACTTC.

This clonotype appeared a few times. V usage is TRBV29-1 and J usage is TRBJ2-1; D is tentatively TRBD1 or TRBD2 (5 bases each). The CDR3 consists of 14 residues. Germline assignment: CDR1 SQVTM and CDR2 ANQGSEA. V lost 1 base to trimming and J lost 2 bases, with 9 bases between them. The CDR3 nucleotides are TGCAGCGTTGAAGGACAGACTACCTACAATGAGCAGTTCTTC. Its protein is CSVEGQTTYNEQFF.

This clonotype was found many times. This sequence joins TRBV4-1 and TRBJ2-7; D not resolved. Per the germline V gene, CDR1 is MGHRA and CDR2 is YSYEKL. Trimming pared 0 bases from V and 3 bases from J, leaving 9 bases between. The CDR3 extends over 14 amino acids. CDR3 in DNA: TGCGCCAGCAGCCAAGATAGACAACTCTACGAGCAGTACTTC. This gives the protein CASSQDRQLYEQYF.

The CDR3, as DNA: TGTGCCAGCAGCTTTATTGAAATCACTGAAGCTTTCTTT. Protein product: CASSFIEITEAFF. The gene calls are TRBV7-9 and TRBJ1-1; D uncertain. CDR3 length: 13 amino acids. The V gene's germline CDR1 is SEHNR and CDR2 FQNEAQ (reference sequence). V lost 3 bases to trimming and J lost 4 bases, with 9 bases between them.

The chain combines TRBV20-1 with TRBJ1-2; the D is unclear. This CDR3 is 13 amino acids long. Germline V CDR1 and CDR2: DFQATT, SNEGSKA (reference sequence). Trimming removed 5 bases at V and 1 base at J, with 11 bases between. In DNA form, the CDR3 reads TGCAGTGCTTTGGCCGACTTTAACTATGGCTACACCTTC. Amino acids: CSALADFNYGYTF.

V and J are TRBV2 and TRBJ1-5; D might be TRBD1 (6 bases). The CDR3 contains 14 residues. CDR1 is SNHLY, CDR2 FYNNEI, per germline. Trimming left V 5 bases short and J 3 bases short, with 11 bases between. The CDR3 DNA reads TGTGCCAGCAGTTCAACAGGGAACAATCAGCCCCAGCATTTT. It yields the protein CASSSTGNNQPQHF.